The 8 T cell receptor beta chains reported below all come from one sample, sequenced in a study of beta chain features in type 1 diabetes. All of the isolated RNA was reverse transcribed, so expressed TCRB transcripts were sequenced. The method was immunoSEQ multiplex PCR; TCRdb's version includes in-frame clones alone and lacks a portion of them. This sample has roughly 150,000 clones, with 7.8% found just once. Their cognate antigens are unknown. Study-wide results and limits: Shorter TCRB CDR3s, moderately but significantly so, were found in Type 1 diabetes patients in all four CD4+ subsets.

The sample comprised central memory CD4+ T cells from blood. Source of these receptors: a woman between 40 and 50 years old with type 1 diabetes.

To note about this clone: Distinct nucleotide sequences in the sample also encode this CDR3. This chain's CDR3 is CASSGRDRGLGYTF. The CDR3 region has the DNA TGTGCCAGCAGCGGTCGGGACAGGGGGCTTGGCTACACCTTC. The chain joins TRBV9 to TRBJ1-2, with 12 bases identical to TRBD1. CDR3 size: 14 residues. After removal of 3 bases from V and 7 bases from J, the junction contained 4 bases not matched to a gene. Germline CDR1 SGDLS, CDR2 YYNGEE.

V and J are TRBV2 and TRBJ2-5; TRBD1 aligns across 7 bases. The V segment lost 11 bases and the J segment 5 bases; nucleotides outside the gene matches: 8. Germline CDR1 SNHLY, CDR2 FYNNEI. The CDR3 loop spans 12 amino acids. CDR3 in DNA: TGTGCCGACAGGGTCTCAGAGGAGACCCAGTACTTC. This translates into CADRVSEETQYF. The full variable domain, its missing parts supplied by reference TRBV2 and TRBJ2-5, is EPEVTQTPSHQVTQMGQEVILRCVPISNHLYFYWYRQILGQKVEFLVSFYNNEISEKSEIFDDQFSVERPDGSNFTLKIRSTKLEDSAMYFCADRVSEETQYFGPGTRLLVL.

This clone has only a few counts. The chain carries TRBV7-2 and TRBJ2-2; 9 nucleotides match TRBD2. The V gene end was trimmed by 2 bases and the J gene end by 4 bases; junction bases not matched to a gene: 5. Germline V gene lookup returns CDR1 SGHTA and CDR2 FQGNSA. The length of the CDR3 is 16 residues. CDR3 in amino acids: CASSLTSGGRTGELFF. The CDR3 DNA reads TGTGCCAGCAGCTTAACAAGCGGGGGGCGCACCGGGGAGCTGTTTTTT.

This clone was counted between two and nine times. The CDR3 protein is CASSFPGQGAHAPTF. Written as DNA, the CDR3 is TGTGCCAGCAGCTTTCCGGGACAGGGGGCACATGCTCCCACCTTC. The genes are TRBV5-4 and TRBJ1-2; 12 bases match TRBD1. Germline-derived CDR1 and CDR2 are SGHNT and YYREEE (reference sequence). CDR3 length: 15 residues. Losses at the gene ends were 2 bases for V and 13 bases for J; bases not matched to a gene: 12.

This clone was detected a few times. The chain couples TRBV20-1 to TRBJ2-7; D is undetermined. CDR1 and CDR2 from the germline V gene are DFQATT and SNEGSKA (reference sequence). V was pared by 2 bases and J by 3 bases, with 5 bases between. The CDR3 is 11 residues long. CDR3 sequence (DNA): TGCAGTGCTAGATCCGGCTACGAGCAGTACTTC. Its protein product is CSARSGYEQYF.

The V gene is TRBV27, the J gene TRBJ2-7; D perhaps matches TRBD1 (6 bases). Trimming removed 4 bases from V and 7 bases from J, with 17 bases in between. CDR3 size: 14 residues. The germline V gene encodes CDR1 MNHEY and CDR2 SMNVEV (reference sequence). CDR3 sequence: CASSWGQGLWEQYF. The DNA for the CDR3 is TGTGCCAGCAGTTGGGGGCAGGGGCTATGGGAGCAGTACTTC.

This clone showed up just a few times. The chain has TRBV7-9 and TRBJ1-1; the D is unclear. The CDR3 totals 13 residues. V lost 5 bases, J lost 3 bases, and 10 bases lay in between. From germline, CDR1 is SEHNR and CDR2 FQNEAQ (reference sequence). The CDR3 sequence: CASSGEVDTEAFF. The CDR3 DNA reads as TGTGCCAGCAGCGGGGAGGTGGACACTGAAGCTTTCTTT. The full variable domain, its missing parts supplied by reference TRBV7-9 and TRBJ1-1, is DTGVSQNPRHKITKRGQNVTFRCDPISEHNRLYWYRQTLGQGPEFLTYFQNEAQLEKSRLLSDRFSAERPKGSFSTLEIQRTEQGDSAMYLCASSGEVDTEAFFGQGTRLTVV.

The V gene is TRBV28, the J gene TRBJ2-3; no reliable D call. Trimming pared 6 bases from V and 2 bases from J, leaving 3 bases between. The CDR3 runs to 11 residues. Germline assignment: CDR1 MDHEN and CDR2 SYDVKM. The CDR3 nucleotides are TGTGCCAGCAGACTCACAGATACGCAGTATTTT. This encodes CASRLTDTQYF.